The 16 T cell receptor beta chains in this list originate from one sample, sequenced in a study of T cell changes during pregnancy in multiple sclerosis. The data were produced by immunoSEQ multiplex PCR, yet TCRdb's version contains in-frame clones alone and is incomplete. Of tens of thousands of clones listed, roughly 92% are singletons. Sequencing was done on a sample of peripheral blood. These receptors all come from a female donor with multiple sclerosis, enrolled in a pregnancy study.

The chain links TRBV12-5 to TRBJ1-1; D remains unclear. The CDR3 is 13 amino acids. Looked up from germline, CDR1 is LGHNT and CDR2 is FRNRAP. The V end was cut by 2 bases, the J end by 2 bases, with 6 bases between. The CDR3 DNA is TGTGCTAGTGGTTTGACAGTTAACACTGAAGCTTTCTTT. Its translation: CASGLTVNTEAFF.

V and J are TRBV6-4 and TRBJ2-3, with D possibly called TRBD1 or TRBD2 (5 bases each). The CDR3 is 13 amino acids. CDR1 is MRHNA and CDR2 is SNTAGT in the germline V gene. V shed 10 bases and J shed 5 bases, with 16 bases lying between them. The CDR3 DNA sequence: TGTGCCACACGGGACGGCGGACAAGATACGCAGTATTTT. Protein: CATRDGGQDTQYF.

The rearrangement joins TRBV5-4 to TRBJ2-3; weak D call: TRBD1 (6 bases). Trimming cost V 5 bases and J 1 base, with 14 bases left between them. CDR1 is SGHNT and CDR2 is YYREEE in the germline V gene (reference sequence). This CDR3 region has 15 residues. For the CDR3, the DNA is TGTGCCAGCAGAAACGACAGGCCCGGCACAGATACGCAGTATTTT. Translating gives CASRNDRPGTDTQYF. The variable domain in full, with the rest retrieved from reference TRBV5-4 and TRBJ2-3, is ETGVTQSPTHLIKTRGQQVTLRCSSQSGHNTVSWYQQALGQGPQFIFQYYREEENGRGNFPPRFSGLQFPNYSSELNVNALELDDSALYLCASRNDRPGTDTQYFGPGTRLTVL.

The rearrangement joins TRBV5-1 to TRBJ2-2, with 7 nucleotides matching TRBD1. The V gene end was trimmed by 4 bases and the J gene end by 0 bases; junction bases not matched to a gene: 9. The CDR3 totals 17 residues. Per the germline V gene, CDR1 is SGHRS and CDR2 is YFSETQ. The CDR3 protein is CASSPDPTGANTGELFF. The CDR3 bases are TGCGCCAGCAGCCCGGACCCTACAGGGGCGAACACCGGGGAGCTGTTTTTT.

The chain employs TRBV4-1 and TRBJ2-7; 8 bases map to TRBD2. Per the germline V gene, CDR1 is MGHRA and CDR2 is YSYEKL. The CDR3 is 14 amino acids. With V trimmed by 4 bases and J by 3 bases, 5 bases remained unmatched. CDR3 in DNA: TGCGCCAGCAGCCGAGGGACTAGAGGCTACGAGCAGTACTTC. This gives the protein CASSRGTRGYEQYF.

The chain joins TRBV6-4 to TRBJ2-1; D remains unclear. Germline CDR1 and CDR2: MRHNA and SNTAGT. The CDR3 runs to 14 residues. Trimming took off 6 bases at V and 6 bases at J, with 15 bases between the two ends. The CDR3, as DNA: TGTGCCAGCAGGGAGCCAGGTACCTCCAATGAGCAGTTCTTC. Its translation is CASREPGTSNEQFF.

The chain carries TRBV7-9 and TRBJ2-4, with 10 bases aligning to TRBD1. CDR1 and CDR2 from the germline V gene are SEHNR and FQNEAQ (reference sequence). The junction had 5 bases not matched to a gene; V was cut back by 5 bases and J by 7 bases. The CDR3 length is 14 residues. This chain's CDR3 is CASSQGQGWNIQYF. In DNA, the CDR3 is TGTGCCAGCAGCCAGGGACAGGGGTGGAACATTCAGTACTTC.

This chain uses TRBV19 with TRBJ2-3; D not resolved. The CDR3 runs to 15 residues. Looked up from germline, CDR1 is LNHDA and CDR2 is SQIVND (reference sequence). V was pared by 2 bases and J by 8 bases, with 17 bases between. The CDR3 loop reads CASSIRAIPEGTQYF. CDR3 DNA: TGTGCCAGTAGTATAAGGGCTATCCCCGAAGGTACGCAGTATTTT.

The chain carries TRBV4-2 and TRBJ1-2; the match to TRBD1 covers 7 bases. Trimming cost V 0 bases and J 4 bases; bases outside gene matches: 8. Germline loops: CDR1 LGHNA, CDR2 YNFKEQ. The CDR3 has 16 residues. The CDR3 sequence is CASSQETGTETYGYTF. CDR3 nucleotides: TGTGCCAGCAGCCAAGAGACGGGGACAGAAACCTATGGCTACACCTTC.

This clone was seen a single time. This rearrangement joins TRBV29-1 to TRBJ1-1, with D perhaps TRBD1 (5 bases). CDR1 SQVTM and CDR2 ANQGSEA come from the germline V gene. Trimming removed 3 bases at V and 0 bases at J, with 8 bases between. The CDR3 totals 13 residues. The chain's CDR3 is CSVDKGLNTEAFF. The CDR3 nucleotides are TGCAGCGTTGACAAGGGACTGAACACTGAAGCTTTCTTT.

The chain combines TRBV6-1 with TRBJ2-7, with TRBD2 identical over 9 bases. Germline CDR1 is MNHNS and CDR2 is SASEGT. Trimming at V came to 1 base and at J to 2 bases, leaving 6 bases not matched to a gene. The CDR3 sequence is 16 residues long. The CDR3 DNA reads TGTGCCAGCAGTGAAGGACGGCGGGAGGGTCCCTACGAGCAGTACTTC. Translation gives CASSEGRREGPYEQYF.

The gene calls are TRBV27 and TRBJ1-5, with unresolved D. Per the germline V gene, CDR1 is MNHEY and CDR2 is SMNVEV (reference sequence). V lost 5 bases, J lost 4 bases, and 21 bases lay in between. The CDR3 runs to 17 residues. The DNA for the CDR3 is TGTGCCAGCAGTACCCTCTCAGGCGGTTACCATAATCAGCCCCAGCATTTT. Protein sequence: CASSTLSGGYHNQPQHF.

The V call is TRBV5-1, the J call TRBJ1-1, with 7 bases that match TRBD1. After removal of 4 bases from V and 0 bases from J, the junction contained 6 bases not matched to a gene. This CDR3 is 15 amino acids long. Germline CDR1 reads SGHRS; CDR2 reads YFSETQ. In nucleotides, the CDR3 is TGCGCCAGCAGCCTTAAACAGGGGATGAACACTGAAGCTTTCTTT. Residues: CASSLKQGMNTEAFF.

The V and J genes are TRBV28 and TRBJ2-7; the match to TRBD1 covers 7 bases. This CDR3 has 13 amino acids. Germline values: CDR1 MDHEN, CDR2 SYDVKM. V dropped 4 bases and J dropped 3; count of bases not matched to a gene: 3. The CDR3 loop is CASSSGTDYEQYF. The CDR3 nucleotides are TGTGCCAGCAGTTCCGGGACAGACTACGAGCAGTACTTC.

This sequence joins TRBV4-2 and TRBJ2-3; 9 bases fit TRBD2. Germline V gene sequence: CDR1 LGHNA, CDR2 YNFKEQ. V lost 0 bases, J lost 5 bases, and 9 bases stayed unmatched. The CDR3 loop spans 17 amino acids. The CDR3: CASSQDKAAGGIDTQYF. In nucleotides, the CDR3 is TGTGCCAGCAGCCAAGATAAGGCGGCGGGAGGGATAGATACGCAGTATTTT.

The chain employs TRBV11-2 and TRBJ2-1; D gene unclear. V dropped 1 base and J dropped 6 bases, with 22 bases sitting between them. This CDR3 contains 18 residues. Germline V lookup: CDR1 SGHAT, CDR2 FQNNGV. CDR3 DNA sequence: TGTGCCAGCAGCTTAGCCCGTCCCGGCGAGTGGTCCCTCAATGAGCAGTTCTTC. Residues: CASSLARPGEWSLNEQFF.